The subject of this entry is one T cell receptor (beta chain). TCRdb re-called the 5' RACE reads and gives one entry per CDR3 protein, without DNA. The sample table sets out 300,000 to 450,000 distinct CDR3 sequences. This record belongs to a study of T cells expressing NK-cell markers. Per the germline V gene, CDR1 is SNHLY and CDR2 is FYNNEI. The CDR3 extends over 18 amino acids. Source material: blood T cells: a sorted CD56 or NKG2C T cell subset, CD4+ or CD8+ T cells, or bulk PBMC T cells (not recorded which). The V gene is TRBV2, the J gene TRBJ2-2; TCRdb proposes TRBD1, but this gene call is untestable without DNA. The source is a man aged 18-69 years in good health. The CDR3 here is CASSVFTLRTGGTGELFF.